The 25 T cell receptor beta chains in this list originate from one sample, sequenced in a study of a mutant IDH1 vaccine in newly diagnosed glioma. Their target antigens are unknown. The method was immunoSEQ multiplex PCR; TCRdb's version includes in-frame clones alone and lacks a portion of them. Among 25,000 to 40,000 clones listed, roughly 78% were seen once. Indicated time point: week 11, during vaccination. Mutant IDH1 20-mer peptide, at 300 ug, made up each vaccine dose, with topical imiquimod. The material sequenced was PBMCs, taken from a glioma patient whose treatment included an IDH1 peptide vaccine. These receptors were obtained from a man under 40 with glioma.

The chain uses TRBV30 and TRBJ1-2; D is ambiguous. Germline V lookup: CDR1 GTSNPN, CDR2 SVGIG (reference sequence). The CDR3 is made up of 13 amino acids. Trimming took 2 bases from V and 7 from J, leaving 14 bases between them. The CDR3 nucleotides are TGTGCCTGGAGTTTACCTCCTCGCTCTGGCTACACCTTC. Its protein is CAWSLPPRSGYTF. Looking up the rest from reference TRBV30 and TRBJ1-2 gives the full variable domain: SQTIHQWPATLVQPVGSPLSLECTVEGTSNPNLYWYRQAAGRGLQLLFYSVGIGQISSEVPQNLSASRPQDRQFILSSKKLLLSDSGFYLCAWSLPPRSGYTFGSGTRLTVV.

This clone was seen a single time. CDR3 in amino acids: CATRAAVQETQYF. Here the CDR3 DNA reads TGTGCCACCCGAGCGGCGGTCCAAGAGACCCAGTACTTC. V and J are TRBV5-4 and TRBJ2-5, with D possibly TRBD2 on 5 matching bases. The V and J ends lost 9 bases and 1 base respectively, with 13 bases between them. The CDR3 is 13 amino acids. CDR1 is SGHNT, CDR2 YYREEE, per germline (reference sequence). Full variable domain (outside the CDR3, taken from reference TRBV5-4 and TRBJ2-5): ETGVTQSPTHLIKTRGQQVTLRCSSQSGHNTVSWYQQALGQGPQFIFQYYREEENGRGNFPPRFSGLQFPNYSSELNVNALELDDSALYLCATRAAVQETQYFGPGTRLLVL.

This clone was counted a few times. This chain uses TRBV5-1 with TRBJ1-2, with D tentatively TRBD1 (5 bases). This CDR3 has 13 amino acids. Between the trimmed V and J ends, which lost 0 bases and 7 bases, there was a span of 10 bases. Germline lookup yields CDR1 SGHRS and CDR2 YFSETQ. The CDR3 region has the DNA TGCGCCAGCAGCTTGGGGGGCTCGGGTGGCTACACCTTC. It encodes CASSLGGSGGYTF.

This clone was counted once. The chain employs TRBV7-9 and TRBJ2-7; 8 bases align to TRBD1. Unmatched junction bases numbered 5, after V lost 5 bases and J lost 2 bases. CDR1 is SEHNR, CDR2 FQNEAQ, per germline (reference sequence). This CDR3 contains 14 residues. In DNA form, the CDR3 reads TGTGCCAGCAGCCTGGGACAGGACCCCTACGAGCAGTACTTC. This gives the protein CASSLGQDPYEQYF.

V usage is TRBV2 and J usage is TRBJ2-5, with D unclear. CDR1 is SNHLY, CDR2 FYNNEI, per germline. The CDR3 extends over 15 amino acids. Trimming cost V 5 bases and J 4 bases, with 17 bases left between them. The CDR3 reads CASSWVLGTGETQYF. CDR3 in DNA: TGTGCCAGCAGTTGGGTTCTCGGAACTGGAGAGACCCAGTACTTC.

V usage is TRBV6-5 and J usage is TRBJ1-4, with D hard to call. The CDR3 contains 14 residues. The germline CDR1 and CDR2 sequences are MNHEY and SVGAGI. V lost 5 bases and J 1 base, leaving 8 bases between the germline ends. In DNA form, the CDR3 reads TGTGCCAGCAGTACGGGTAGAACTAATGAAAAACTGTTTTTT. Residues: CASSTGRTNEKLFF.

Only a few counts were recorded for this clone. V is TRBV7-9 and J is TRBJ1-1; TRBD1 matches 7 bases. Germline CDR1 is SEHNR and CDR2 is FQNEAQ (reference sequence). The V segment lost 5 bases and the J segment 1 base; nucleotides outside the gene matches: 7. This CDR3 has 15 amino acids. CDR3 bases: TGTGCCAGCAGCCCCCGGGACAGTTCGAACACTGAAGCTTTCTTT. Translating gives CASSPRDSSNTEAFF.

The CDR3, as DNA: TGTGCCAGCAGCTTTTCAGGGCGAGGAGAAAAACTGTTTTTT. It codes for CASSFSGRGEKLFF. The V call is TRBV11-2, the J call TRBJ1-4, with D tentatively TRBD1 (5 bases). From germline, CDR1 is SGHAT and CDR2 FQNNGV. With 3 bases removed from V and 8 bases from J, the gap between germline ends came to 13 bases. The CDR3 sequence is 14 residues long.

J is TRBJ2-1 and V is TRBV30; 10 bases are shared with TRBD2. CDR3 length: 13 amino acids. J lost 8 bases, V lost 4 bases, and 5 bases had no gene match. Germline loops: CDR1 GTSNPN, CDR2 SVGIG (reference sequence). CDR3 residues: CAWTSGSGDEQFF. CDR3 coding DNA: TGTGCCTGGACTAGCGGGAGTGGCGATGAGCAGTTCTTC. The whole variable domain, filled in from reference TRBV30 and TRBJ2-1, reads SQTIHQWPATLVQPVGSPLSLECTVEGTSNPNLYWYRQAAGRGLQLLFYSVGIGQISSEVPQNLSASRPQDRQFILSSKKLLLSDSGFYLCAWTSGSGDEQFFGPGTRLTVL.

The chain uses TRBV7-6 and TRBJ1-3; D may be TRBD1 (6 bases). There are 13 residues in the CDR3. V was pared by 5 bases and J by 2 bases, with 7 bases between. Germline CDR1 and CDR2: SGHVS and FNYEAQ. The CDR3 spells CASSTGTGNTIYF. The CDR3 region has the DNA TGTGCCAGCAGCACAGGGACTGGAAACACCATATATTTT. The full variable domain, rest sourced from reference TRBV7-6 and TRBJ1-3, is GAGVSQSPRYKVTKRGQDVALRCDPISGHVSLYWYRQALGQGPEFLTYFNYEAQQDKSGLPNDRFSAERPEGSISTLTIQRTEQRDSAMYRCASSTGTGNTIYFGEGSWLTVV.

This clone was detected only a few times. The rearrangement joins TRBV10-1 to TRBJ1-1, with TRBD1 identical over 8 bases. Germline values: CDR1 WNHNN, CDR2 SYGVQD (reference sequence). This CDR3 comprises 11 residues. The junction had 2 bases not matched to a gene; V was cut back by 10 bases and J by 4 bases. Written as DNA, the CDR3 is TGCGCCAACACAGGGGGCACTGAAGCTTTCTTT. It specifies CANTGGTEAFF.

The chain is built from TRBV6-5 and TRBJ1-2; D possibly corresponds to TRBD1 (6 bases). Germline CDR1 MNHEY, CDR2 SVGAGI. This CDR3 contains 14 residues. V lost 6 bases and J 0 bases, leaving 11 bases between the germline ends. CDR3 amino acids: CASSLQGPNYGYTF. CDR3 DNA sequence: TGTGCCAGCAGCCTACAGGGACCTAACTATGGCTACACCTTC.

V and J are TRBV7-7 and TRBJ2-3; 7 bases fit TRBD2. V gave up 1 base and J gave up 1 base; unmatched junction bases: 2. CDR1 and CDR2 from the germline V gene are SSHAT and FNYEAQ (reference sequence). The CDR3 spans 15 residues. Written as DNA, the CDR3 is TGTGCCAGCAGCTTAGGTGGGGGGGGCACAGATACGCAGTATTTT. It yields the protein CASSLGGGGTDTQYF.

The genes are TRBV5-6 and TRBJ2-7; D ambiguous. The CDR3 has 14 amino acids. CDR1 is SGHDT and CDR2 is YYEEEE in the germline V gene. Deletions cut 4 bases from V and 0 bases from J, with 11 bases between. Here the CDR3 DNA reads TGTGCCAGCAGCCCGGACGGTTACTCCTACGAGCAGTACTTC. Protein product: CASSPDGYSYEQYF.

The V call is TRBV5-5, the J call TRBJ2-3; maybe TRBD2 (5 bases). The V gene lost 3 bases and the J gene lost 2 bases, with 19 bases spanning the gap. Germline lookup yields CDR1 SGHKS and CDR2 YYEKEE (reference sequence). The CDR3 covers 17 residues. CDR3 bases: TGTGCCAGCAGCTGGTTTGGTAGCGTCGGGAACACAGATACGCAGTATTTT. Encoded protein: CASSWFGSVGNTDTQYF.

The rearrangement uses TRBV9 and TRBJ2-5, with TRBD1 matching over 10 bases. CDR1 is SGDLS and CDR2 is YYNGEE in the germline V gene. With V trimmed by 4 bases and J by 7 bases, 16 bases remained unmatched. There are 17 residues in the CDR3. In DNA form, the CDR3 reads TGTGCCAGCAGCCCTTCTTCCGGGACAGGGGTATTTCGGACCCAGTACTTC. The encoded protein is CASSPSSGTGVFRTQYF.

The V and J genes are TRBV6-1 and TRBJ2-6; 9 bases fit TRBD1. The CDR3 covers 19 residues. V lost 3 bases, J lost 1 base, and 10 bases stayed unmatched. The germline gives CDR1 MNHNS, CDR2 SASEGT. CDR3 sequence (DNA): TGTGCCAGCAGTGATTTTAGGACAGGGGTTCTATCTGGGGCCAACGTCCTGACTTTC. It is translated as CASSDFRTGVLSGANVLTF.

The chain is built from TRBV2 and TRBJ1-4; D gene unclear. V lost 6 bases and J 6 bases, leaving 17 bases between the germline ends. In germline, CDR1 is SNHLY, CDR2 FYNNEI. This CDR3 contains 15 residues. CDR3 in DNA: TGTGCCAGCAGGGGCGGATGGGAGGGCGATGAAAAACTGTTTTTT. It specifies CASRGGWEGDEKLFF.

The chain has TRBV11-3 and TRBJ2-1; no definite D call. From germline, CDR1 is SGHNT and CDR2 YENEEA. CDR3 length: 12 amino acids. V lost 5 bases, J lost 4 bases, and 6 bases lay in between. CDR3 region: CASSHQYNEQFF. CDR3 DNA sequence: TGTGCCAGCAGCCATCAGTACAATGAGCAGTTCTTC.

V is TRBV6-6 and J is TRBJ2-1; D is perhaps TRBD1 or TRBD2 (6 bases each). V was trimmed by 0 bases and J by 5 bases, leaving 14 bases between them. In germline, CDR1 is MNHNY, CDR2 SVGAGI (reference sequence). The CDR3 runs 16 residues. In DNA, the CDR3 is TGTGCCAGCAGTTACTCGACGGGGGCACTCGACAATGAGCAGTTCTTC. It yields the protein CASSYSTGALDNEQFF.

This chain uses TRBV10-3 with TRBJ1-2, with D possibly matching TRBD1 (5 bases). Per the germline V gene, CDR1 is ENHRY and CDR2 is SYGVKD. The V gene lost 7 bases and the J gene lost 2 bases, with 11 bases spanning the gap. This CDR3 comprises 13 residues. The CDR3 sequence is CAINGWGNYGYTF. CDR3 coding DNA: TGTGCCATCAATGGGTGGGGCAACTATGGCTACACCTTC.

There are a few counts of this clone. The rearrangement joins TRBV10-1 to TRBJ2-2; 7 bases align to TRBD1. This CDR3 is 14 amino acids long. The ends lost 5 bases at V and 3 bases at J; junction bases unmatched: 3. Germline lookup yields CDR1 WNHNN and CDR2 SYGVQD (reference sequence). CDR3 in amino acids: CASSWDRDTGELFF. In DNA form, the CDR3 reads TGCGCCAGCAGTTGGGACAGAGACACCGGGGAGCTGTTTTTT.

The J gene is TRBJ2-2, the V gene TRBV6-4, with 8 bases aligning to TRBD2. The CDR3 is 14 residues long. The trim removed 2 bases at V and 4 bases at J, leaving 0 bases unmatched. Germline V gene data show CDR1 as MRHNA and CDR2 as SNTAGT. The CDR3 nucleotides are TGTGCCAGCAGTGACGGGACTAGCACCGGGGAGCTGTTTTTT. This codes for CASSDGTSTGELFF.

The V and J genes are TRBV27 and TRBJ2-3, with D hard to call. Deletions cut 5 bases from V and 4 bases from J, with 10 bases between. Germline V gene sequence: CDR1 MNHEY, CDR2 SMNVEV (reference sequence). The CDR3 covers 13 residues. CDR3: CASSLPPSDTQYF. CDR3 in DNA: TGTGCCAGCAGTCTCCCTCCGTCAGATACGCAGTATTTT.

V gene TRBV5-1 combines with J gene TRBJ2-3, with 7 nucleotides matching TRBD1. V lost 0 bases, J lost 2 bases, and 6 bases stayed unmatched. This CDR3 is built from 16 residues. Germline values: CDR1 SGHRS, CDR2 YFSETQ. The CDR3 DNA reads as TGCGCCAGCAGCTTGGAGGGGGCGACCTACACAGATACGCAGTATTTT. As protein: CASSLEGATYTDTQYF.